This T cell receptor (beta chain) was sequenced for a study of blood T cell repertoires in COVID-19. Sequenced by immunoSEQ multiplex PCR; TCRdb stores in-frame clones only, minus some. This table has some 160,000 clones, 80% appearing once. This CDR3 is 17 amino acids long. V was clipped by 0 bases and J by 4 bases; unmatched bases: 5. Per the germline V gene, CDR1 is SGHNT and CDR2 is YYREEE (reference sequence). This chain connects TRBV5-4 to TRBJ2-5; 14 positions match TRBD2. The sequencing sample was made of PBMCs or T cells enriched from blood (not recorded which). The receptor's source is an older woman who had recovered from COVID-19. The CDR3 region has the DNA TGTGCCAGCAGCTTGGTTCCCGGACTAGCGGGGGGAGAGACCCAGTACTTC. Protein: CASSLVPGLAGGETQYF.